The 8 T cell receptor beta chains in this list originate from one sample, sequenced in a study of cytomegalovirus exposure and HLA in healthy donors (dated by TCRdb to between 2016 and 2019). The method behind the library was the immunoSEQ multiplex PCR assay. A mixture of 60 forward primers for TCR Vbeta segments and 13 reverse primers for TCR Jbeta segments was used in the multiplex PCR. Here the immuneACCESS table is served through TCRdb, limited to in-frame sequences with V and J called. Missing clones are a known gap in these copies; in checked studies unresolved V genes cover under half, and the rest lacks a known reason. The table for this sample lists some 110,000 clones. 6.8% of the sample belongs to the ten largest clones. Sequencing input: PBMCs. These receptors all stem from a man aged 40-49 years in good health and CMV-seropositive.

V usage is TRBV28 and J usage is TRBJ2-2; 11 nucleotides match TRBD1. Looked up from germline, CDR1 is MDHEN and CDR2 is SYDVKM. The trim removed 11 bases at V and 6 bases at J, leaving 20 bases unmatched. The CDR3 extends over 18 amino acids. DNA for the CDR3: TGTGCCGCCCGTAGTTTGGGGACAGGGGGTTCTTACGCCGGGGAGCTGTTTTTT. Its translation is CAARSLGTGGSYAGELFF.

The chain couples TRBV11-2 to TRBJ2-1, with 13 bases lining up with TRBD2. Germline lookup yields CDR1 SGHAT and CDR2 FQNNGV. The CDR3 runs 15 residues. V dropped 5 bases and J dropped 10; count of bases not matched to a gene: 8. This CDR3 is CASSRTSGSGLEQFF. The CDR3 DNA is TGTGCCAGCAGCCGGACTAGCGGGAGTGGATTGGAGCAGTTCTTC.

CDR3 DNA sequence: TGCGCCAGCAGCCAATCGGCAGGGATAAGCTACGAGCAGTACTTC. Residues: CASSQSAGISYEQYF. The genes are TRBV4-3 and TRBJ2-7; D perhaps matches TRBD1 (5 bases). Between the trimmed V and J ends, which lost 2 bases and 3 bases, there was a span of 14 bases. CDR3 length equals 15 residues. Germline V gives CDR1 LGHNA, CDR2 YSLEER.

The chain links TRBV9 to TRBJ2-7; TRBD2 aligns across 11 bases. Germline V gene lookup returns CDR1 SGDLS and CDR2 YYNGEE. The CDR3 is 16 residues long. Trimming at V came to 4 bases and at J to 0 bases, leaving 6 bases not matched to a gene. In DNA, the CDR3 is TGTGCCAGCAGCCAATCCGGGACTAGCGGCTCCTACGAGCAGTACTTC. Its protein product is CASSQSGTSGSYEQYF.

This chain uses TRBV6-5 with TRBJ1-1, with D uncertain. V was shortened by 5 bases and J by 1 base, with 11 bases between the two germline ends. The CDR3 loop spans 14 amino acids. CDR1 is MNHEY and CDR2 is SVGAGI in the germline V gene. The CDR3 DNA is TGTGCCAGCAGTCTTGGCTCGGGGAACACTGAAGCTTTCTTT. It codes for CASSLGSGNTEAFF.

The genes are TRBV7-6 and TRBJ1-1; D unresolved. The CDR3 is 15 residues long. V lost 3 bases, J lost 0 bases, and 11 bases lay in between. Germline CDR1 is SGHVS and CDR2 is FNYEAQ. CDR3 DNA sequence: TGTGCCAGCAGCTTCCTTTCGGGAATGAACACTGAAGCTTTCTTT. As protein: CASSFLSGMNTEAFF.

The gene calls are TRBV5-1 and TRBJ1-4, with 8 bases identical to TRBD1. V trimming: 0 bases; J trimming: 5 bases; junction bases outside the gene matches: 3. Germline loops: CDR1 SGHRS, CDR2 YFSETQ. The CDR3 is made up of 15 amino acids. The CDR3 reads CASSLGTGKNEKLFF. As DNA, the CDR3 is TGCGCCAGCAGCTTGGGGACAGGGAAAAATGAAAAACTGTTTTTT.

This chain links TRBV5-6 with TRBJ2-5; D may be TRBD2 (5 bases). Germline CDR1 reads SGHDT; CDR2 reads YYEEEE. The CDR3 is made up of 16 amino acids. Trimming cost V 3 bases and J 0 bases, with 15 bases left between them. The CDR3 loop reads CASSSDSLPYQETQYF. CDR3 sequence (DNA): TGTGCCAGCAGCTCGGACTCTCTCCCTTACCAAGAGACCCAGTACTTC.